The entry below describes one T cell receptor (beta chain). It lacks a known antigen. Base qualities are not recorded, but no much larger clone differs from it by a single base. RNA was extracted with the RNeasy kit and roughly 0.45 to 1 ug was reverse transcribed using random hexamers. TCR beta CDR3 regions were amplified with the immunoSEQ multiplex PCR assay covering 54 Vbeta and 13 Jbeta segments. PCR amplification bias was corrected using a synthetic template baseline for primer optimization and computational correction. The paper's data handling went like this. Only productive sequences were kept, with reads annotated to V, D and J genes according to IMGT and analyzed in immunoSEQ Analyzer. Clonality was calculated as one minus the Shannon entropy normalized by log2 of the number of productive unique sequences. For each patient and control, public and private clones were evaluated among the 100 most prevalent clones. Clones were defined as Susac-specific when absent from the healthy and MS cohorts, from approximately 1,100 published viral clones and from other ImmuneACCESS disease sequences. Starting from the raw public reads, TCRdb applied fastp trimming at Q25, assembled clones with MiXCR and retained in-frame beta chains. Each record represents a unique CDR3 protein, reported with the most common genes and DNA among its rows. These V and J calls originate from TCRdb's pipeline instead of the authors' own analysis. The sample data list 150,000 to 200,000 distinct CDR3 sequences, and approximately 96% of these were observed just once. The ten largest clones add up to around 0.14% of the sample.

Peripheral blood CD8+ and CD4+ T cells from healthy donors, Susac syndrome patients and multiple sclerosis patients were profiled by high-throughput TCR beta sequencing. The healthy donors served as controls matched for age and sex. CD8+ TEMRA cells were enriched by FACS, while bulk CD8+ and CD4+ T cells were purified by magnetic negative isolation. Blood was collected in EDTA tubes and processed within 24 hours, with PBMCs isolated through density gradient centrifugation. PBMCs destined for TCR sequencing were cryopreserved in liquid nitrogen and later thawed in a 37 °C water bath. The sorted or isolated CD4+, CD8+ and CD8+ TEMRA cells had a purity of 90% or higher. This sample is drawn from a study of CD8 T cells in Susac syndrome (dated by TCRdb to about 2019). About the study as a whole: Whether CD8+ T cell activation and differentiation in Susac syndrome was antigen driven was tested using repertoire sequencing. Overall study results and their limits: The number of individuals in the TCR sequencing and HLA analysis was acknowledged as relatively small.

Trimming removed 5 bases from V and 0 bases from J; the gene matches leave 7 bases unexplained. CDR1 DFQATT and CDR2 SNEGSKA are derived from the germline V gene (reference sequence). From its cysteine to its phenylalanine, the CDR3 spans 15 amino acids. The retained sequence is limited to the CDR3, 45 bases, with the frame set at the first base. Sequenced: CD4+ T cells from PBMCs. The chain uses TRBV20-1 and TRBJ1-5, and 7 junction bases match TRBD1. The sequence derives from a human donor in good health. The encoded CDR3 is CSADGQVDSNQPQHF. Read as DNA, the sequence is TGCAGTGCTGACGGACAGGTCGATAGCAATCAGCCCCAGCATTTT.